Presented here are 31 T cell receptor beta chains from one specimen sequenced in a study of Tregs in tolerant kidney transplant recipients. Generated by immunoSEQ multiplex PCR, the TCRdb table keeps only in-frame clones and is missing some. The sample contains more than 70,000 clones, 91% of which appear only once. The nonmyeloablative bone marrow transplants came from related graft donors, with transient mixed chimerism. The source material was CD4+ T cells from blood (PBMCs), sampled 24 months after the transplant. All receptors derive from a human patient who received a combined kidney and bone marrow transplant. Some T cells may have originated in the graft donor.

To note about this clone: This sample includes further DNA sequences coding for the same CDR3. The J gene is TRBJ1-6, the V gene TRBV9, with TRBD1 matching 7 bases. Germline CDR1 SGDLS, CDR2 YYNGEE. The CDR3 consists of 16 residues. The ends lost 0 bases at V and 13 bases at J; junction bases unmatched: 13. CDR3 bases: TGTGCCAGCAGCGTAGGGGTAGGGGGCAATGGATCCCCCCTCCACTTT. As protein: CASSVGVGGNGSPLHF.

This chain connects TRBV4-2 to TRBJ2-1, with TRBD2 matching over 7 bases. The V gene's germline CDR1 is LGHNA and CDR2 YNFKEQ. The V segment lost 4 bases and the J segment 1 base; nucleotides outside the gene matches: 16. The CDR3 has 19 amino acids. As DNA, the CDR3 is TGTGCCAGCAGCCCTAACTATCGGGGCGGGAGTATGTCCTACAATGAGCAGTTCTTC. It translates to CASSPNYRGGSMSYNEQFF.

This rearrangement joins TRBV9 to TRBJ1-1; tentative D call: TRBD1 (5 bases). Trimming shortened V by 0 bases and J by 1 base, and 10 bases separated the two germline ends. CDR3 length: 15 amino acids. The germline gives CDR1 SGDLS, CDR2 YYNGEE. The CDR3 sequence: CASSVGPTGNTEAFF. CDR3 in DNA: TGTGCCAGCAGCGTAGGACCTACAGGGAACACTGAAGCTTTCTTT. Complete variable domain (other parts from reference TRBV9 and TRBJ1-1): DSGVTQTPKHLITATGQRVTLRCSPRSGDLSVYWYQQSLDQGLQFLIQYYNGEERAKGNILERFSAQQFPDLHSELNLSSLELGDSALYFCASSVGPTGNTEAFFGQGTRLTVV.

V and J are TRBV6-6 and TRBJ2-1, with unresolved D. Germline CDR1 reads MNHNY; CDR2 reads SVGAGI (reference sequence). V was pared by 2 bases and J by 9 bases, with 8 bases between. CDR3 length: 12 residues. CDR3 sequence reads: CASSYQTAEQFF. DNA of the CDR3: TGTGCCAGCAGTTACCAAACAGCTGAGCAGTTCTTC.

The chain links TRBV9 to TRBJ2-5, with 15 bases fitting TRBD2. CDR3 length: 18 residues. Germline lookup yields CDR1 SGDLS and CDR2 YYNGEE. Germline trimming cut 3 bases from V and 4 bases from J; bases unmatched to any gene: 10. The CDR3: CASSAGTSGRSRRETQYF. The DNA for the CDR3 is TGTGCCAGCAGCGCAGGGACTAGCGGGAGGTCTCGGAGAGAGACCCAGTACTTC.

The gene calls are TRBV19 and TRBJ2-2; possible D gene TRBD2, 6 bases. Trimming stripped 4 bases from V and 1 base from J, with 13 bases between. This CDR3 spans 16 amino acids. CDR1 is LNHDA, CDR2 SQIVND, per germline (reference sequence). The CDR3 DNA reads TGTGCCAGTAGTAGGGGGTGGGGAGGGAACACCGGGGAGCTGTTTTTT. Residues: CASSRGWGGNTGELFF.

V is TRBV5-5 and J is TRBJ2-3; TRBD2 agrees at 10 bases. The CDR3 runs to 18 residues. Trimming cost V 1 base and J 1 base; bases outside gene matches: 9. Germline values: CDR1 SGHKS, CDR2 YYEKEE (reference sequence). CDR3 loop: CASSLRLAGVLGTDTQYF. The CDR3 region has the DNA TGTGCCAGCAGCTTGAGACTAGCGGGCGTTTTGGGCACAGATACGCAGTATTTT.

The V gene is TRBV28, the J gene TRBJ2-7, with TRBD1 matching over 8 bases. After removal of 6 bases from V and 5 bases from J, the junction contained 12 bases not matched to a gene. The CDR3 sequence is 15 residues long. Germline V lookup: CDR1 MDHEN, CDR2 SYDVKM. As DNA, the CDR3 is TGTGCCAGCAGAGCCTCAGGGACAGGCCGGCACGAGCAGTACTTC. Its protein product is CASRASGTGRHEQYF.

The V and J genes are TRBV7-2 and TRBJ2-5, with D maybe TRBD2 (6 bases). Trimming left V 3 bases short and J 2 bases short, with 10 bases between. The CDR3 is 14 residues long. Germline V gene lookup returns CDR1 SGHTA and CDR2 FQGNSA. CDR3 in DNA: TGTGCCAGCAGCTTGTGGGGACTTCAAGAGACCCAGTACTTC. Encoded protein: CASSLWGLQETQYF.

The J gene is TRBJ1-1, the V gene TRBV5-1, with TRBD1 as a possible D gene (6 bases). The V end was cut by 0 bases, the J end by 3 bases, with 12 bases between. The germline V gene encodes CDR1 SGHRS and CDR2 YFSETQ. This CDR3 comprises 15 residues. The DNA of the CDR3 is TGCGCCAGCAGCTTGGACAGGGTAGGGTACACTGAAGCTTTCTTT. As protein: CASSLDRVGYTEAFF.

In this sample, this clone turned up once. The rearrangement uses TRBV20-1 and TRBJ2-1; D is unclear. V was clipped by 1 base and J by 10 bases, with 8 bases between them. Germline V CDR1 and CDR2: DFQATT, SNEGSKA (reference sequence). The CDR3 runs to 11 residues. CDR3 loop: CSARAPTEQFF. The CDR3 DNA reads as TGCAGTGCTAGAGCCCCGACAGAGCAGTTCTTC.

The rearrangement links TRBV5-1 to TRBJ1-2; D may be TRBD1 (6 bases). The CDR3 extends over 12 amino acids. Germline lookup yields CDR1 SGHRS and CDR2 YFSETQ. V shed 4 bases and J shed 4 bases, with 8 bases lying between them. CDR3 region: CASSPDSYGYTF. For the CDR3, the DNA is TGCGCCAGCAGCCCGGACAGCTATGGCTACACCTTC. Full variable domain (outside the CDR3, taken from reference TRBV5-1 and TRBJ1-2): KAGVTQTPRYLIKTRGQQVTLSCSPISGHRSVSWYQQTPGQGLQFLFEYFSETQRNKGNFPGRFSGRQFSNSRSEMNVSTLELGDSALYLCASSPDSYGYTFGSGTRLTVV.

The V call is TRBV30, the J call TRBJ2-7; D is uncertain. Trimming took off 2 bases at V and 5 bases at J, with 13 bases between the two ends. Germline lookup yields CDR1 GTSNPN and CDR2 SVGIG (reference sequence). The CDR3 is 13 amino acids. CDR3 sequence: CAWSSSGFNEQYF. In nucleotides, the CDR3 is TGTGCCTGGAGTTCATCGGGTTTCAACGAGCAGTACTTC. Variable domain in full (rest from reference TRBV30 and TRBJ2-7): SQTIHQWPATLVQPVGSPLSLECTVEGTSNPNLYWYRQAAGRGLQLLFYSVGIGQISSEVPQNLSASRPQDRQFILSSKKLLLSDSGFYLCAWSSSGFNEQYFGPGTRLTVT.

In DNA form, the CDR3 reads TGTGCAAGTCGGATAGGTTGGCGGGGCCTCGGGGAGCTGTTTTTT. This gives the protein CASRIGWRGLGELFF. The chain recombines TRBV12-2 with TRBJ2-2; TRBD2 is the table's D call, not checked against the DNA. TRBV12-2 is tagged as a pseudogene. The CDR3 length is 15 residues.

This chain joins TRBV15 and TRBJ1-4; D gene ambiguous. Trimming left V 6 bases short and J 7 bases short, with 12 bases between. Germline CDR1 LNHNV, CDR2 YYDKDF (reference sequence). CDR3 length: 13 residues. The CDR3 here is CATRGEGGEKLFF. CDR3 DNA sequence: TGTGCCACCAGGGGTGAGGGAGGTGAAAAACTGTTTTTT.

The chain joins TRBV15 to TRBJ2-1, with 7 nucleotides matching TRBD2. The ends lost 7 bases at V and 6 bases at J; junction bases unmatched: 12. Per germline, CDR1 LNHNV and CDR2 YYDKDF (reference sequence). The CDR3 consists of 15 residues. CDR3 loop: CATTDGGEGFNEQFF. CDR3 sequence (DNA): TGTGCCACCACGGATGGGGGGGAGGGATTCAATGAGCAGTTCTTC.

The rearrangement uses TRBV7-8 and TRBJ2-3; a possible D gene is TRBD2 (6 bases). Trimming removed 0 bases from V and 0 bases from J, with 22 bases in between. The CDR3 runs 20 residues. The germline CDR1 and CDR2 sequences are SGHVS and FQNEAQ. CDR3 in amino acids: CASSLAGGGVAATSTDTQYF. CDR3 DNA: TGTGCCAGCAGCTTAGCGGGGGGTGGCGTAGCGGCGACTAGCACAGATACGCAGTATTTT. The whole variable domain, remainder taken from reference TRBV7-8 and TRBJ2-3, is GAGVSQSPRYKVAKRGQDVALRCDPISGHVSLFWYQQALGQGPEFLTYFQNEAQLDKSGLPSDRFFAERPEGSVSTLKIQRTQQEDSAVYLCASSLAGGGVAATSTDTQYFGPGTRLTVL.

V and J are TRBV9 and TRBJ2-5, with a possible D match to TRBD1 (5 bases). The V and J ends lost 0 bases and 4 bases respectively, with 13 bases between them. CDR3 length: 15 amino acids. The V gene's germline CDR1 is SGDLS and CDR2 YYNGEE. Written as DNA, the CDR3 is TGTGCCAGCAGCGTAGGGACACAAGGAGTAGAGACCCAGTACTTC. Its translation is CASSVGTQGVETQYF.

The chain links TRBV7-9 to TRBJ2-5; the match to TRBD2 covers 13 bases. J gave up 0 bases and V 2 bases, and 6 bases lay outside the gene matches. In germline, CDR1 is SEHNR, CDR2 FQNEAQ (reference sequence). This CDR3 contains 18 residues. The CDR3 sequence is CASSLPRTSGGNQETQYF. CDR3 bases: TGTGCCAGCAGCTTACCCCGGACTAGCGGGGGAAACCAAGAGACCCAGTACTTC.

The rearrangement links TRBV5-1 to TRBJ2-5; TRBD1 might be the D (10 bases). This CDR3 is built from 17 residues. The germline V gene encodes CDR1 SGHRS and CDR2 YFSETQ. Trimming shortened V by 4 bases and J by 2 bases, and 21 bases separated the two germline ends. CDR3 sequence: CASSADRGRGGQETQYF. Written as DNA, the CDR3 is TGCGCCAGCAGCGCAGACAGGGGGCGGGGGGGACAAGAGACCCAGTACTTC. The variable domain in full, with the rest retrieved from reference TRBV5-1 and TRBJ2-5, is KAGVTQTPRYLIKTRGQQVTLSCSPISGHRSVSWYQQTPGQGLQFLFEYFSETQRNKGNFPGRFSGRQFSNSRSEMNVSTLELGDSALYLCASSADRGRGGQETQYFGPGTRLLVL.

This chain links TRBV19 with TRBJ1-1, with TRBD1 matching 7 bases. With 4 bases clipped from V and 1 base from J, the junction kept 6 bases outside the gene matches. This CDR3 is built from 15 residues. Looked up from germline, CDR1 is LNHDA and CDR2 is SQIVND (reference sequence). The CDR3 bases are TGTGCCAGTAGTAAAGACAGGGTTGAGAACACTGAAGCTTTCTTT. Translating gives CASSKDRVENTEAFF.

The V call is TRBV7-2, the J call TRBJ2-3; 11 nucleotides match TRBD2. After removal of 5 bases from V and 2 bases from J, the junction contained 12 bases not matched to a gene. Per the germline V gene, CDR1 is SGHTA and CDR2 is FQGNSA. The length of the CDR3 is 18 residues. The CDR3 reads CASSPSPTSGGFTDTQYF. Written as DNA, the CDR3 is TGTGCCAGCAGCCCCTCCCCAACTAGCGGGGGATTCACAGATACGCAGTATTTT.

The gene calls are TRBV19 and TRBJ1-5, with a tentative D call TRBD1 (6 bases). The CDR3 has 15 residues. CDR1 is LNHDA and CDR2 is SQIVND in the germline V gene (reference sequence). V shed 4 bases and J shed 3 bases, with 13 bases lying between them. Written as DNA, the CDR3 is TGTGCCAGTAGTAAACGACAGGCAGACAATCAGCCCCAGCATTTT. It specifies CASSKRQADNQPQHF.

This sequence joins TRBV19 and TRBJ2-1, with 8 bases matching TRBD1. There are 14 residues in the CDR3. V lost 3 bases, J lost 10 bases, and 8 bases stayed unmatched. The germline V gene has CDR1 LNHDA and CDR2 SQIVND (reference sequence). The CDR3 loop reads CASSIRQGAEEQFF. The CDR3 DNA follows: TGTGCCAGTAGTATTCGGCAGGGGGCGGAGGAGCAGTTCTTC.

The chain uses TRBV4-2 and TRBJ2-3; maybe TRBD1 (6 bases). V gave up 1 base and J gave up 4 bases, with 12 bases separating them. The CDR3 has 15 residues. The germline CDR1 and CDR2 sequences are LGHNA and YNFKEQ. The CDR3 loop reads CASSQAQGSADTQYF. CDR3 bases: TGTGCCAGCAGCCAAGCTCAGGGGTCGGCAGATACGCAGTATTTT.

This chain links TRBV30 with TRBJ1-1; D is possibly TRBD1 (6 bases). The germline V gene has CDR1 GTSNPN and CDR2 SVGIG (reference sequence). V lost 3 bases, J lost 0 bases, and 8 bases lay in between. The CDR3 extends over 13 amino acids. The CDR3 here is CAWRQGMNTEAFF. The CDR3 DNA follows: TGTGCCTGGAGGCAGGGGATGAACACTGAAGCTTTCTTT.

For the CDR3, the DNA is TGTGCCAGCAGTTTACTGGGACAGGGGTACGAGCAGTACTTC. Its protein is CASSLLGQGYEQYF. The genes are TRBV28 and TRBJ2-7, with 10 bases aligning to TRBD1. The CDR3 spans 14 residues. Germline V gives CDR1 MDHEN, CDR2 SYDVKM. The V and J ends lost 2 bases and 4 bases, in that order; junction bases with no gene match: 2.

This chain links TRBV5-1 with TRBJ2-1; 11 nucleotides agree with TRBD2. This CDR3 region has 14 residues. The V and J ends lost 7 bases and 9 bases, in that order; junction bases with no gene match: 9. Germline CDR1 SGHRS, CDR2 YFSETQ. The CDR3 region is CASAKLAGEGEQFF. The CDR3 DNA follows: TGCGCCAGCGCGAAACTAGCGGGAGAGGGTGAGCAGTTCTTC.

As for this clone: At one end, the junction sequence differs from germline, possibly due to a read error. In the same sample, other DNA sequences code for this CDR3. This chain links TRBV7-3 with TRBJ1-6; no definite D call. Germline V gene data show CDR1 as SGHTA and CDR2 as FQGTGA. The CDR3 is 14 residues long. The CDR3 loop is CASSLGGYNSPLHF. Written as DNA, the CDR3 is TGTGCCAGCAGCTTAGGAGGGTATAATTCCCCCCTCCACTTT.

The chain employs TRBV5-1 and TRBJ2-5; 8 bases align to TRBD1. This CDR3 has 15 amino acids. Germline CDR1 reads SGHRS; CDR2 reads YFSETQ. Germline trimming cut 4 bases from V and 3 bases from J; bases unmatched to any gene: 8. DNA of the CDR3: TGCGCCAGCAGCATCCGGGACAGGTTAAAAGAGACCCAGTACTTC. It translates to CASSIRDRLKETQYF.

The chain employs TRBV7-3 and TRBJ2-2; TRBD2 might be the D (5 bases). Germline V gene sequence: CDR1 SGHTA, CDR2 FQGTGA. The CDR3 runs 14 residues. The ends were cut back, 6 bases at V and 3 bases at J, with 11 bases in the middle. CDR3 loop: CASRDSRHTGELFF. The CDR3 bases are TGTGCCAGCAGGGACTCCCGACACACCGGGGAGCTGTTTTTT.